Presented here are 16 T cell receptor beta chains from one specimen sequenced in a study of blood T cell repertoires in COVID-19. Assay used: immunoSEQ multiplex PCR; TCRdb lists only in-frame clones, some missing. The sample records roughly 360,000 clones, over 65% being singletons. The sequencing input was peripheral blood. These receptors all come from a human donor with acute or convalescent COVID-19. The donor label of this sample is uncertain.

This clone was recorded only once. V usage is TRBV18 and J usage is TRBJ2-1; D is unresolved. The V and J ends lost 0 bases and 3 bases respectively, with 3 bases between them. Germline values: CDR1 KGHSH, CDR2 LQKENI. This CDR3 contains 13 residues. Here the CDR3 reads CASSPPSYNEQFF. The CDR3 DNA reads as TGTGCCAGCTCACCACCTAGCTACAATGAGCAGTTCTTC. Variable domain in full (rest from reference TRBV18 and TRBJ2-1): NAGVMQNPRHLVRRRGQEARLRCSPMKGHSHVYWYRQLPEEGLKFMVYLQKENIIDESGMPKERFSAEFPKEGPSILRIQQVVRGDSAAYFCASSPPSYNEQFFGPGTRLTVL.

This chain joins TRBV30 and TRBJ2-3, with TRBD2 identical over 7 bases. Germline V gene sequence: CDR1 GTSNPN, CDR2 SVGIG (reference sequence). V shed 2 bases and J 9 bases; nucleotides not matched to a gene: 11. There are 14 residues in the CDR3. The CDR3 region has the DNA TGTGCCTGGAGTAGACTAGCTCTCAGGGTCACGCAGTATTTT. This encodes CAWSRLALRVTQYF.

This clone was observed once. The chain joins TRBV28 to TRBJ1-2; perhaps TRBD1 as D (5 bases). The CDR3 runs 13 residues. Germline-derived CDR1 and CDR2 are MDHEN and SYDVKM. Between the trimmed V and J ends, which lost 2 bases and 8 bases, there was a span of 12 bases. The CDR3: CASSLLSGYGYTF. The CDR3 DNA is TGTGCCAGCAGTTTACTATCAGGGTACGGCTACACCTTC.

This chain connects TRBV2 to TRBJ2-7; TRBD1 agrees at 12 bases. The CDR3 consists of 15 residues. V lost 9 bases to trimming and J lost 5 bases; unmatched junction nucleotides: 11. Germline lookup yields CDR1 SNHLY and CDR2 FYNNEI. CDR3 bases: TGTGCCAGGGGAGGGTACGGGACAGGGGGCAACGAGCAGTACTTC. Its protein is CARGGYGTGGNEQYF.

The rearrangement joins TRBV28 to TRBJ1-3; D remains unclear. Germline V gives CDR1 MDHEN, CDR2 SYDVKM. The CDR3 spans 15 residues. Trimming stripped 4 bases from V and 0 bases from J, with 10 bases between. In DNA, the CDR3 is TGTGCCAGCAGTTCCGCAGTCCTCTCTGGAAACACCATATATTTT. It is translated as CASSSAVLSGNTIYF.

The chain has TRBV18 and TRBJ2-5; a possible D gene is TRBD2 (6 bases). The CDR3 is 15 amino acids. V lost 2 bases, J lost 1 base, and 11 bases lay in between. Germline CDR1 is KGHSH and CDR2 is LQKENI. The CDR3 sequence is CASSPIDSGQETQYF. The CDR3 DNA follows: TGTGCCAGCTCACCAATTGATAGCGGCCAAGAGACCCAGTACTTC.

The count of this clone is one. This chain links TRBV27 with TRBJ2-2; possibly TRBD1 for D (5 bases). The CDR3 has 17 amino acids. V gave up 8 bases and J gave up 2 bases, with 21 bases separating them. In germline, CDR1 is MNHEY, CDR2 SMNVEV (reference sequence). As DNA, the CDR3 is TGTGCCAGCCAATCCGCGTCAGGGTGGGTAAACACCGGGGAGCTGTTTTTT. Its protein is CASQSASGWVNTGELFF.

The chain uses TRBV6-1 and TRBJ1-3; D remains unclear. Germline V CDR1 and CDR2: MNHNS, SASEGT. V shed 2 bases and J shed 2 bases, with 13 bases lying between them. CDR3 length equals 16 residues. The CDR3 protein is CASSELAASPGNTIYF. DNA for the CDR3: TGTGCCAGCAGTGAATTAGCAGCTTCTCCTGGAAACACCATATATTTT.

V usage is TRBV3-1 (or the pseudogene TRBV3-2) and J usage is TRBJ2-5, with D tentatively TRBD1 (6 bases). Per germline, CDR1 LGHDT and CDR2 YNNKEL (reference sequence). This CDR3 has 14 residues. The V and J ends lost 4 bases and 6 bases respectively, with 15 bases between them. CDR3 region: CASSRQGQGKTQYF. The CDR3 DNA reads TGTGCCAGCAGCCGCCAGGGGCAGGGGAAGACCCAGTACTTC.

This sequence joins TRBV11-1 and TRBJ2-5; 7 bases match TRBD1. With 5 bases clipped from V and 2 bases from J, the junction kept 8 bases outside the gene matches. Looked up from germline, CDR1 is SGHAT and CDR2 is FQDESV (reference sequence). This CDR3 is 15 amino acids long. CDR3 protein: CASSKTGTAQETQYF. Here the CDR3 DNA reads TGTGCCAGCAGCAAGACCGGGACAGCACAAGAGACCCAGTACTTC.

The rearrangement joins TRBV5-1 to TRBJ2-5, with D hard to call. Germline lookup yields CDR1 SGHRS and CDR2 YFSETQ. V lost 7 bases to trimming and J lost 5 bases, with 12 bases between them. The CDR3 length is 12 residues. CDR3 bases: TGCGCCAGCGCCAAAAGCTTTGAGACCCAGTACTTC. This gives the protein CASAKSFETQYF.

The sample holds a few counts of this clone. The gene calls are TRBV3-1 (or the pseudogene TRBV3-2) and TRBJ1-5, with D possibly TRBD1 on 6 matching bases. Trimming left V 4 bases short and J 6 bases short, with 13 bases between. CDR3 length: 14 amino acids. CDR1 LGHDT and CDR2 YNNKEL come from the germline V gene (reference sequence). CDR3 region: CASSLGASGQPQHF. Written as DNA, the CDR3 is TGTGCCAGCAGCCTGGGGGCCTCCGGTCAGCCCCAGCATTTT.

The chain joins TRBV3-1 (or the pseudogene TRBV3-2) to TRBJ1-3; perhaps TRBD1 as D (6 bases). Trimming pared 2 bases from V and 0 bases from J, leaving 8 bases between. The CDR3 has 15 residues. Germline CDR1 reads LGHDT; CDR2 reads YNNKEL (reference sequence). As DNA, the CDR3 is TGTGCCAGCAGCCAAAGGGGGGGCTCTGGAAACACCATATATTTT. Translation gives CASSQRGGSGNTIYF.

V gene TRBV6-6 combines with J gene TRBJ2-3; D may be TRBD2 (6 bases). The V gene lost 5 bases and the J gene lost 0 bases, with 18 bases spanning the gap. The CDR3 has 17 residues. Per germline, CDR1 MNHNY and CDR2 SVGAGI (reference sequence). Here the CDR3 reads CASSPWDWETSTDTQYF. The CDR3 DNA sequence: TGTGCCAGCAGTCCCTGGGACTGGGAGACCAGCACAGATACGCAGTATTTT.

The chain employs TRBV27 and TRBJ1-6, with D perhaps matching TRBD1 (5 bases). V was clipped by 6 bases and J by 7 bases, with 7 bases between them. CDR3 size: 12 residues. Germline values: CDR1 MNHEY, CDR2 SMNVEV (reference sequence). This chain's CDR3 is CASRQANSPLHF. The CDR3 DNA sequence: TGTGCCAGCAGACAGGCAAATTCACCCCTCCACTTT.

This clone occurred once. The same CDR3 also results from other DNA sequences found in this sample. The chain couples TRBV10-3 to TRBJ1-1; D remains unclear. This CDR3 region has 14 residues. V lost 0 bases to trimming and J lost 1 base, with 6 bases between them. The V gene's germline CDR1 is ENHRY and CDR2 SYGVKD. Here the CDR3 DNA reads TGTGCCATCAGTGAGTCTCAGAAGAACACTGAAGCTTTCTTT. Translation gives CAISESQKNTEAFF.